This T cell receptor (beta chain) was sequenced during a study of T cell clusters in autoimmune cytopenias. This clonotype is classed as medium-sized by frequency. Its specificity is not known. TRB was amplified from around 0.25 ug of peripheral blood genomic DNA per sample. Per the germline V gene, CDR1 is LNHDA and CDR2 is SQIVND (reference sequence). This CDR3 spans 15 amino acids. Study-level points and caveats: A dominant lymphoma-associated repertoire apparently masked the cluster-lack signature in secondary cytopenia versus chronic lymphocytic leukemia.

TRB was amplified by touch-down multiplex PCR, primer pools A and B combined. TCRdb reanalyzed the multiplex PCR reads and collapses them to one entry per CDR3 protein, without DNA. The repertoire table contains thousands of distinct CDR3 sequences. The receptor's source is a human donor with an autoimmune cytopenia or autoimmune hepatitis (not recorded which). The chain joins TRBV19 to TRBJ2-3; the TCRdb call, TRBD1, lacks DNA for checking. The specimen was peripheral blood. CDR3: CASSQRGGRPDTQYF.